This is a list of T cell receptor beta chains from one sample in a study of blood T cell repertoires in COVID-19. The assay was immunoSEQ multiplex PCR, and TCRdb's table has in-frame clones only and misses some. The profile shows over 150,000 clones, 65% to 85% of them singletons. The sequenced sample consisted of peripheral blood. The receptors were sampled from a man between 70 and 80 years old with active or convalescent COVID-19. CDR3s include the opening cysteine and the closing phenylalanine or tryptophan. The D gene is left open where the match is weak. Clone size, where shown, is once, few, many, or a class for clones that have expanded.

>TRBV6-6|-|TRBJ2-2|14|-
CASILDRYTGELFF
TGTGCCAGCATTCTCGACAGGTACACCGGGGAGCTGTTTTTT
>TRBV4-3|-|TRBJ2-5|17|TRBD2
CASSQDGRGRYQETQYF
TGCGCCAGCAGCCAAGACGGGCGCGGGAGGTACCAAGAGACCCAGTACTTC
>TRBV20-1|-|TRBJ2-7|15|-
CSASSGEQESYEQYF
TGCAGTGCTAGTTCGGGGGAGCAGGAGTCCTACGAGCAGTACTTC
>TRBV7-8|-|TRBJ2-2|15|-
CASSLARGLIGELFF
TGTGCCAGCAGCTTAGCGCGGGGTCTGATCGGGGAGCTGTTTTTT
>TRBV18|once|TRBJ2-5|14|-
CASSPPGLQETQYF
TGTGCCAGCTCACCACCCGGACTTCAAGAGACCCAGTACTTC
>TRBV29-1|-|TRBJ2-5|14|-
CSVEGLNSQETQYF
TGCAGCGTTGAAGGTTTGAACTCCCAAGAGACCCAGTACTTC
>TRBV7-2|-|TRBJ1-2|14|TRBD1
CASSPGTGGYGYTF
TGTGCCAGCAGCCCAGGGACAGGGGGCTATGGCTACACCTTC
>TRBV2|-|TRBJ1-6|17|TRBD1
CASSPRTGASYNSPLHF
TGTGCCAGCAGCCCCCGGACAGGGGCCTCCTATAATTCACCCCTCCACTTT
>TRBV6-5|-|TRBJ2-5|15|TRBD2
CASHLGGISQETQYF
TGTGCCAGTCACCTGGGGGGGATTTCGCAAGAGACCCAGTACTTC
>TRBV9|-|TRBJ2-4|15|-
CASSVAGLAKNIQYF
TGTGCCAGCAGCGTGGCAGGGCTAGCCAAAAACATTCAGTACTTC
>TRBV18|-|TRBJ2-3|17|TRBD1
CASSSWESRGRSDTQYF
TGTGCCAGCTCCTCCTGGGAGAGCAGGGGGCGTTCAGATACGCAGTATTTT
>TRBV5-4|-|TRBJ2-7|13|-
CASSLFYSDEQYF
TGTGCCAGCAGCTTGTTCTACTCGGACGAGCAGTACTTC
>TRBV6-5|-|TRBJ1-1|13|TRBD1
CASRQGVGTEAFF
TGTGCCAGCAGGCAGGGGGTGGGAACTGAAGCTTTCTTT
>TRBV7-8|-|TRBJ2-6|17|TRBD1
CASSPGTGRSGANVLTF
TGTGCCAGCAGCCCCGGGACAGGAAGATCAGGGGCCAACGTCCTGACTTTC
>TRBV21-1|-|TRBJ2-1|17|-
CASSPGLEGGGYEGQFF
TGTGCCAGCAGCCCCGGTTTAGAGGGAGGGGGGTACGAAGGGCAGTTCTTC
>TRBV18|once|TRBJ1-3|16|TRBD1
CASSHPGQSSGNTIYF
TGTGCCAGCTCACACCCGGGACAGTCCTCTGGAAACACCATATATTTT
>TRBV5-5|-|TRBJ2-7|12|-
CASTLHPYEQYF
TGTGCCAGCACCTTACACCCCTACGAGCAGTACTTC
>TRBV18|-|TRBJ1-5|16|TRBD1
CASSTLQGGGNQPQHF
TGTGCCAGCTCTACCCTACAGGGGGGCGGCAATCAGCCCCAGCATTTT
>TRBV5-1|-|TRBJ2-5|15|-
CASRPGGPREETQYF
TGCGCCAGTCGGCCAGGAGGCCCGCGGGAAGAGACCCAGTACTTC
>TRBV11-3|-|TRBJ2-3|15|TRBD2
CASSLGGGIGDTQYF
TGTGCCAGCAGCTTGGGCGGGGGGATAGGAGATACGCAGTATTTT